This paragraph covers one T cell receptor beta chain sequence. Antigen: not known. Trimming cost V 7 bases and J 1 base, with 13 bases left between them. The CDR3 runs to 14 residues. The germline gives CDR1 MNHNS, CDR2 SASEGT. These data belong to a study of T cells in Graves' hyperthyroidism and ophthalmopathy. Study results and limitations: Model output signaled ophthalmopathy a median 6.5 months ahead of onset. Most thyroid clonotypes with frequency above 0.001 were detected in blood.

Pregnant or lactating patients were excluded, as were those with uncontrolled infection or other autoimmune disease. Diagnostic assessment was based on clinical symptoms, serum thyroxine and TRAb, thyroid ultrasound and orbital computed tomography. Amplification targeted TCR beta CDR3 regions from RNA transcripts. The TCR CDR3 first-round RT-PCR relied on the HTBI primer set. MiXCR was run by TCRdb on the multiplex PCR reads, yielding one entry per CDR3 protein. The sample holds hundreds of thousands of distinct CDR3 sequences, roughly 21% seen once. The sample taken for sequencing was blood. This chain joins TRBV6-1 and TRBJ2-5, with a possible D match to TRBD2 (5 bases). The sequence came from a middle-aged man with Graves' ophthalmopathy. The CDR3 loop reads CASMGGQTQETQYF. In DNA form, the CDR3 reads TGTGCCAGCATGGGCGGGCAGACCCAAGAGACCCAGTACTTC.